This is a list of T cell receptor beta chains from one sample in a study of blood T cell repertoires in COVID-19. Libraries were prepared by immunoSEQ multiplex PCR; TCRdb keeps only in-frame clonotypes and omits some of them. In the table there are fewer than 250,000 clones, roughly 80% of which are singletons. The sample taken for sequencing was peripheral blood. The receptors were gathered from a woman of 80 years or more with acute or convalescent COVID-19. Both conserved end residues are part of each CDR3. The D gene is left open where the match is weak. Clone size is stated in some rows and not others, as once, few, many or a class when expanded.

v_gene	d_gene	j_gene	abundance	CDR3nt	CDR3aa
TRBV13	-	TRBJ1-6	-	TGTGCCAGCAGCTTAGGCCTATCCCTTGGGTGGGGGGGGCATTCACCCCTCCACTTT	CASSLGLSLGWGGHSPLHF
TRBV27	-	TRBJ2-7	-	TGTGCCAGCAGTTTAGCGGGACGGTTGTCCTACGAGCAGTACTTC	CASSLAGRLSYEQYF
TRBV11-2	-	TRBJ2-6	-	TGTGCCAGCAGCTTAGATCGCCAGTATTTCTCTGGGGCCAACGTCCTGACTTTC	CASSLDRQYFSGANVLTF
TRBV30	-	TRBJ1-2	-	TGTGCCTGGAGCCCTCTTGGGACATCTGGCTACACCTTC	CAWSPLGTSGYTF
TRBV11-3	-	TRBJ1-3	-	TGTGCCAGCAGCCTCCCGGTGCCCTCTGGAAACACCATATATTTT	CASSLPVPSGNTIYF
TRBV19	TRBD1	TRBJ2-5	-	TGTGCCAGTAGTATGCACAAACCCACAGGGGGGAAAGAGACCCAGTACTTC	CASSMHKPTGGKETQYF
TRBV5-1	TRBD1	TRBJ1-1	-	TGCGCCAGCGCAGGACAGGGAGGTACTGAAGCTTTCTTT	CASAGQGGTEAFF
TRBV2	-	TRBJ1-5	-	TGTGCCAGCAGTGGGCAGGGGATCGGACAGCCCCAGCATTTT	CASSGQGIGQPQHF
TRBV30	-	TRBJ1-1	-	TGTGCCTGGAGGGCGATCCAGGGCTACACTGAAGCTTTCTTT	CAWRAIQGYTEAFF
TRBV29-1	-	TRBJ2-5	-	TGCAGCGTCAGGGCCTCTGCGGAGACCCAGTACTTC	CSVRASAETQYF
TRBV7-2	TRBD1	TRBJ2-5	once	TGTGCCAGCAGCTTTGACAGGGGGCCGGGGGAGACCCAGTACTTC	CASSFDRGPGETQYF
TRBV10-1	TRBD1	TRBJ1-5	once	TGCGCCAGCATAAGGGGGCGAGGGCCCCAGCATTTT	CASIRGRGPQHF
TRBV27	TRBD1	TRBJ2-7	-	TGTGCCAGCAGTTTAGACAGGGGGGGCTACGAGCAGTACTTC	CASSLDRGGYEQYF
TRBV19	-	TRBJ2-7	-	TGTGCCAGTAGTATAGGTGGGGCCCTCCCCTTTGGAGAGCAGTACTTC	CASSIGGALPFGEQYF
TRBV7-3	-	TRBJ1-3	-	TGTGCCAGCAGCTCAACAGGGAGTGGAAACACCATATATTTT	CASSSTGSGNTIYF
TRBV5-6	-	TRBJ2-7	-	TGTGCCAGCAGCCGACTAGTAACAAACTCCGAGCAGTACTTC	CASSRLVTNSEQYF
TRBV7-2	TRBD1	TRBJ1-6	-	TGTGCCAGCAGCTGGGCACCGGGACAGGGAGTGGATTCACCCCTCCACTTT	CASSWAPGQGVDSPLHF
TRBV30	-	TRBJ1-1	-	TGTGCCTGGAGTGTGTGGGCGAACACTGAAGCTTTCTTT	CAWSVWANTEAFF
TRBV6-5	-	TRBJ1-5	-	TGTGCCAGCAGGGGGACACTAAATAGCAATCAGCCCCAGCATTTT	CASRGTLNSNQPQHF
TRBV5-4	TRBD2	TRBJ2-3	-	TGTGCCAGCAGCTGGGCGACTAGCGGCGCAGATACGCAGTATTTT	CASSWATSGADTQYF
TRBV19	-	TRBJ1-1	-	TGTGCCAGTAGACCGCAGGGTAAAGACACTGAAGCTTTCTTT	CASRPQGKDTEAFF
TRBV13	TRBD2	TRBJ2-7	-	TGTGCCAGCAGCCCACGGCTAGCGGGAGGGCCCTCGCCCTACGAGCAGTACTTC	CASSPRLAGGPSPYEQYF
TRBV5-1	TRBD1	TRBJ2-2	-	TGCGCCAGCAGCTCTACCCCAGGGGGAGTGGTGTTTTTT	CASSSTPGGVVFF
TRBV6-5	TRBD1	TRBJ1-5	-	TGTGCCAGCAGTCCTCAGGGGGCGGGTCAGCCCCAGCATTTT	CASSPQGAGQPQHF
TRBV4-2	TRBD2	TRBJ2-7	-	TGTGCCAGCAGCCAAGTCTCTAGCGGGTACTCCTACGAGCAGTACTTC	CASSQVSSGYSYEQYF
TRBV10-3	-	TRBJ2-7	-	TGTGCCATCAGTGGGAACAGGGAACCTGGGGAGCAGTACTTC	CAISGNREPGEQYF
TRBV5-1	TRBD1	TRBJ1-2	-	TGCGCCAGCAGCTTGGCTTCCGGGACAGGGTTAGATTCAGCCTATGGCTACACCTTC	CASSLASGTGLDSAYGYTF
TRBV30	-	TRBJ1-5	few	TGTGCCTGGAATTATGGAAGGAGTAATCAGCCCCAGCATTTT	CAWNYGRSNQPQHF
TRBV7-3	TRBD2	TRBJ2-1	-	TGTGCCAGCAGCTTAGCGGGAGGGCACGTTGAGCAGTTCTTC	CASSLAGGHVEQFF
TRBV5-1	-	TRBJ1-2	once	TGCGCCAGCAGCGTGCAGGGGTCTGGCTACACCTTC	CASSVQGSGYTF
TRBV9	TRBD2	TRBJ2-1	-	TGTGCCAGCAGCCTTGGACTAGCGGGATTTTTGAATGAGCAGTTCTTC	CASSLGLAGFLNEQFF